This record covers a single T cell receptor beta chain. This clone was observed a single time. Its antigen target is currently unknown. No clone much larger than this one lies a single base away; base qualities are absent. Collaborating institutions collected whole blood in K2EDTA tubes following their own protocols. For TCRbeta analysis, collaborators shipped samples in one of three forms: frozen whole blood, isolated PBMCs, or DNA extracted from either of those sample types. The immunoSEQ Assay, a bias-controlled multiplex PCR, was used to amplify TCRbeta CDR3 regions from genomic DNA. In the authors' own workflow: Nucleated cell counts per sample were estimated from amplification of reference gene primers within the assay. To quantify the absolute abundance of each unique TCRbeta CDR3 rearrangement, sequence reads were collapsed and filtered. For each sample, productive Simpson clonality was calculated as the square root of Simpson's diversity index over productive rearrangements. The table comes from immuneACCESS by way of TCRdb, which keeps in-frame sequences with V and J called. Part of the clones is missing from these tables; in studies checked, under half for an unresolved V gene and the rest for unknown reasons. V, J and clone size are those of that table, while D and trimming were read from the DNA. Within this sample are roughly 120,000 clones, with over 80% of them counted one time only. 1.9% of the sample is held by the ten biggest clonotypes.

The sample comes from a study of blood T cell repertoires in COVID-19 (dated by TCRdb to 2020 to 2021). General notes on the study: Samples from collaborators originated in the United States, Italy and Spain and spanned both the acute and convalescent phases of COVID-19. The prospective study material was composed of cDNA or gDNA derived from T cells, B-cell-depleted T cells, or PBMCs. Deeply sampled blood TCRbeta repertoires from subjects exposed to, actively infected with, or recovered from COVID-19 were included in the dataset. The repertoires were released in a freely available public database meant as a resource for research on the immune response to SARS-CoV-2. Samples came from the ongoing ImmuneRACE study (first 160 participants) plus 1,254 subjects from 6 global collaborators. Nearly every sample came with metadata listing a de-identified subject ID, COVID-19 status, age in years and sex. Where HLA class I and class II types were available, the types were taken from metadata supplied by the sample provider, not from assay-based typing.

What the authors observed across the whole study: The quantity of clinical and demographic metadata differed by source and by participant and was supplied without curation.

The source of this sequence is a man between 65 and 85 years old with acute or convalescent COVID-19. The specimen was peripheral blood.

The DNA reads TGTGCCAGCAGTGAAATGACAGGGCACTCACCCCTCCACTTT. The resulting protein is CASSEMTGHSPLHF. Recombination linked TRBV6-1 to TRBJ1-6; a stretch of 7 junction bases matches TRBD1. CDR3 length: 14 amino acids, cysteine to phenylalanine. Just CDR3 DNA is preserved here, 42 bases in frame from base 1. V ends up 2 bases short and J 10 bases short, with an unmatched junction base count of 5. The germline V gene encodes CDR1 MNHNS and CDR2 SASEGT.